This T cell receptor beta chain was sequenced in a study of T-cell memory formation after mild COVID-19. Overall study results and limits: Of the contracting clones, CD4+ ones lay mainly in CM and EM, and CD8+ ones in EMRA.

One entry per CDR3 protein, called by TCRdb with MiXCR from the 5' RACE reads. The sample consists of roughly 510,000 distinct CDR3 sequences, 15% to 20% of them appearing once. About this clonotype: Antigen unknown.

Germline V lookup: CDR1 KGHSH, CDR2 LQKENI. Deletions cut 2 bases from V and 6 bases from J, with 20 bases between. This CDR3 has 16 residues. The TCR sequence derives from an adult woman who had mild COVID-19 (a few samples of this study predate the infection). Cell type and time point are not known. The rearrangement links TRBV18 to TRBJ2-7, with D perhaps matching TRBD1 or TRBD2 (5 bases each). Sequenced sample: PBMCs or a T cell subset sorted from them (not recorded which). The CDR3 loop is CASSPSTAAVSLEQYF. The CDR3 region has the DNA TGTGCCAGCTCACCATCGACAGCGGCGGTTTCTCTCGAGCAGTACTTC.